The clone carrying this T cell receptor (beta chain) was detected many times. The CDR3 has 16 residues. V lost 2 bases, J lost 1 base, and 6 bases stayed unmatched. This record belongs to a study of T-cell reconstitution after alpha-beta-depleted transplantation in children. As it was prepared, the TCRbeta library received unique molecular identifiers. TCRdb fed the PCR reads into MiXCR, producing one record per CDR3 protein. Of 200,000 to 250,000 distinct CDR3 sequences listed, less than 9% were seen once; the top ten hold 6% to 7%. The input for sequencing was PBMCs, mostly from graft donor cells, taken 180 days after TCRalphabeta/CD19-depleted stem cell transplant. The chain carries TRBV12-3 or TRBV12-4 and TRBJ2-3, with 7 bases that match TRBD2. The sequence came from a male patient between 10 and 17 years old who had a stem cell transplant for acute lymphoblastic leukemia, so the T cells may come from the graft donor. In DNA, the CDR3 is TGTGCCAGCAGTTTAAAGCGGGAAGGAGGCACAGATACGCAGTATTTT. It codes for CASSLKREGGTDTQYF.